The clone carrying this T cell receptor beta chain came up many times. Its specificity is not known. Unique molecular identifiers were incorporated into the prepared TCRbeta library. One entry per CDR3 protein results from TCRdb running MiXCR on the PCR reads. The table includes about 300,000 distinct CDR3 sequences, roughly a tenth detected once. This specimen belongs to a study of T-cell reconstitution after alpha-beta-depleted transplantation in children. The V gene's germline CDR1 is SGHVS and CDR2 FQNEAQ. The J segment lost 0 bases and the V segment lost 7 bases, leaving 5 bases of the junction unmatched. CDR3 length: 15 amino acids. Study outcomes and limitations: Expanded graft clones numbering several hundred reportedly gave rise to alpha-beta T cells about two months after transplant. Some patients' high day-60 TCRbeta diversity was attributed to recipient cells surviving conditioning. One year after transplant, T-cell counts and diversity came mostly from newly produced T cells.

Sequencing used PBMCs, obtained before TCRalphabeta/CD19-depleted stem cell transplant. The receptor was derived from a boy in the first two years of life with acute myeloid leukemia, due to receive a stem cell transplant. This chain connects TRBV7-8 to TRBJ2-2, with TRBD2 identical over 7 bases. CDR3 protein: CASTPGLPNTGELFF. CDR3 bases: TGTGCCAGCACCCCGGGACTACCGAACACCGGGGAGCTGTTTTTT.